Listed here are 9 T cell receptor beta chains from one sample, sequenced in a study of CD8+CD57+ T cells in acquired aplastic anemia. The TCR beta profiling, which covered VDJ combination and CDR3 sequence, was carried out using genomic DNA as the template. From the reads, TCRdb called clonotypes with MiXCR, one entry per CDR3 protein. The data show just over 400,000 distinct CDR3 sequences, roughly 68% seen once. Sequenced material: sorted CD4+, CD8+, or CD8+CD57+ T cells (not recorded which) from PBMCs. The receptors were gathered from a human donor in good health, serving as a control.

On this clonotype: The CDR3 does not close with the conserved phenylalanine or tryptophan, likely indicating a read error. This chain joins TRBV7-2 and TRBJ2-5; 11 nucleotides align to TRBD2. Germline V gene sequence: CDR1 SGHTA, CDR2 FQGNSA. This CDR3 has 16 residues. CDR3 sequence (DNA): TGCGCCAGCAGCCAGCAGACTAGCGGGGAGCCCTCTCCCCAGTACCTC. Translation: CASSQQTSGEPSPQYL.

The chain has TRBV7-3 and TRBJ1-5; possibly TRBD1 for D (5 bases). V gave up 5 bases and J gave up 16 bases, with 27 bases separating them. Germline lookup yields CDR1 SGHTA and CDR2 FQGTGA. The CDR3 has 15 amino acids. DNA of the CDR3: TGTGCCAGCAGCATGAGAACTAGCGGGACTACGCAGTATCATTTT. Translation: CASSMRTSGTTQYHF.

This clonotype has a count of ten or more. This chain joins TRBV20-1 and TRBJ2-7, with 8 bases identical to TRBD1. The CDR3 has 15 amino acids. Germline assignment: CDR1 DFQATT and CDR2 SNEGSKA (reference sequence). Trimming removed 6 bases from V and 0 bases from J; junction bases left unmatched: 10. This CDR3 reads CSAFSRQGSSYEQYF. DNA for the CDR3: TGCAGTGCATTTTCCCGACAGGGGAGCTCCTACGAGCAGTACTTC.

Comments on this clonotype: The CDR3 ends on some other residue instead of the conserved phenylalanine or tryptophan, so this is likely a read error. The DNA is left out, because the CDR3 cannot be placed on it with certainty; the CDR3 is given as TCRdb lists it. The chain recombines TRBV7-2 with TRBJ2-3. Per germline, CDR1 SGHTA and CDR2 FQGNSA. A total of 11 residues make up the CDR3, ends included. The CDR3 loop is CASSGTVTQYC.

The chain joins TRBV19 to TRBJ1-1; TRBD1 matches 11 bases. There are 15 residues in the CDR3. Germline CDR1 is LNHDA and CDR2 is SQIVND (reference sequence). With V trimmed by 2 bases and J by 6 bases, 5 bases remained unmatched. The CDR3 bases are TGTGCCAGTAGTATAATCGGGACAGGGGGAGCTGAAGCTTTCTTT. Translated: CASSIIGTGGAEAFF.

This clonotype was counted ten times or more. The chain joins TRBV14 to TRBJ1-1; D remains ambiguous. The CDR3 consists of 15 residues. Trimming took 1 base from V and 1 from J, leaving 10 bases between them. CDR1 and CDR2 from the germline V gene are SGHDN and FVKESK. CDR3 nucleotides: TGTGCCAGCAGCCAAGGAAGGGTTGGGAACACTGAAGCTTTCTTT. This encodes CASSQGRVGNTEAFF.

The chain uses TRBV5-1 and TRBJ1-6; a weak D match, TRBD1 (6 bases). CDR3 size: 14 residues. Germline V lookup: CDR1 SGHRS, CDR2 YFSETQ. Trimming pared 5 bases from V and 10 bases from J, leaving 16 bases between. The CDR3 DNA sequence: TGCGCCAGCAGTGCTCAGGGGTCGGACTCACCCCTCCACTTT. Translating it yields CASSAQGSDSPLHF. Combining the CDR3 with reference TRBV5-1 and TRBJ1-6 gives the whole variable domain KAGVTQTPRYLIKTRGQQVTLSCSPISGHRSVSWYQQTPGQGLQFLFEYFSETQRNKGNFPGRFSGRQFSNSRSEMNVSTLELGDSALYLCASSAQGSDSPLHFGNGTRLTVT.

Many counts were recorded for this clonotype. The chain carries TRBV4-3 and TRBJ2-3; perhaps TRBD2 as D (6 bases). The CDR3 is made up of 13 amino acids. Trimming shortened V by 1 base and J by 12 bases, and 14 bases separated the two germline ends. Germline V gene sequence: CDR1 LGHNA, CDR2 YSLEER. The CDR3 sequence: CASSQGGEYSQYF. The CDR3 DNA is TGCGCCAGCAGCCAAGGGGGGGAGTACAGCCAGTATTTT.

V usage is TRBV24-1 and J usage is TRBJ1-2; D perhaps matches TRBD1 (6 bases). The V end lost 1 base, the J end lost 7 bases, and 18 bases lay between the germline ends. This CDR3 has 16 residues. Per germline, CDR1 KGHDR and CDR2 SFDVKD. The DNA for the CDR3 is TGTGCCACCAGTGATTTAAGGGGGGCAGGGGTTGGTGGCTACACCTTC. Translation: CATSDLRGAGVGGYTF.